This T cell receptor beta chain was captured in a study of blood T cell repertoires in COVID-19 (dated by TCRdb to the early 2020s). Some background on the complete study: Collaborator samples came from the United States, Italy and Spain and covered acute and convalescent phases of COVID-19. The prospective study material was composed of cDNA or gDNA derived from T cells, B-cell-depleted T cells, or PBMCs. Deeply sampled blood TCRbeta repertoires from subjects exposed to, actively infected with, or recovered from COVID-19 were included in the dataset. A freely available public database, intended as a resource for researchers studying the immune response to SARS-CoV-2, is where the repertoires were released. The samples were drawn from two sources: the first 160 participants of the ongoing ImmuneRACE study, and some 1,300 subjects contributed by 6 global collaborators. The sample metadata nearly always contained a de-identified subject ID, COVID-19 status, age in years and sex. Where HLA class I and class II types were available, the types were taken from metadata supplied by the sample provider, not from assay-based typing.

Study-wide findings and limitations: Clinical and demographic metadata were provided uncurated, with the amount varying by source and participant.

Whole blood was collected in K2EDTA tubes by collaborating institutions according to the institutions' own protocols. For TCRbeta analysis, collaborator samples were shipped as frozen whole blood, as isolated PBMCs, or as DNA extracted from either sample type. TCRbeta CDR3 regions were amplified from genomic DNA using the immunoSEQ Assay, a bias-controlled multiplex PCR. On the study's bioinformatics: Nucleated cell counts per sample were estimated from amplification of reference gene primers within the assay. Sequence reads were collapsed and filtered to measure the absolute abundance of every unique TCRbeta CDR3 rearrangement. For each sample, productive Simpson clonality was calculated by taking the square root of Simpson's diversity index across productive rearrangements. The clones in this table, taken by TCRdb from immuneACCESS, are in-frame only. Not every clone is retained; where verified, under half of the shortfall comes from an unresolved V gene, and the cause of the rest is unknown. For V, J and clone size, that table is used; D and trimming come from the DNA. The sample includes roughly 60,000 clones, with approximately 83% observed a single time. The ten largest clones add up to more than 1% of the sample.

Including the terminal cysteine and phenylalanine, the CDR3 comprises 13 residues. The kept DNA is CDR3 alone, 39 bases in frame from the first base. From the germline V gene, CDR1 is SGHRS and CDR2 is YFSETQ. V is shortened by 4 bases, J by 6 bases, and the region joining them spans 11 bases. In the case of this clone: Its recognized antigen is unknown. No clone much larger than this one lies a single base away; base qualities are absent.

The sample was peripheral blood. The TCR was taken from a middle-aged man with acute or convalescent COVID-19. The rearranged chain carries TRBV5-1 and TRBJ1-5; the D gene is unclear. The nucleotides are TGCGCCAGCAGCACGGGCGAGGGTCAGCCCCAGCATTTT. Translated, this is CASSTGEGQPQHF.